One and the same sample provided the 13 T cell receptor beta chains below, sequenced in a study of OX40 agonist ivuxolimab in advanced cancers. Sequenced by immunoSEQ multiplex PCR; TCRdb stores in-frame clones only, minus some. In the table there are 40,000 to 50,000 clones, approximately 90% of which are singletons. Source: CD4+ or CD8+ T cells sorted from blood, taken in a trial of the OX40 agonist ivuxolimab. The receptors derive from an adult with an advanced solid tumor such as melanoma, head and neck, liver or kidney cancer.

This chain joins TRBV5-1 and TRBJ2-3; D perhaps matches TRBD1 (6 bases). V was clipped by 0 bases and J by 2 bases, with 13 bases between them. CDR3 size: 16 residues. Germline CDR1 SGHRS, CDR2 YFSETQ. The CDR3 region is CASSLGSDRFTDTQYF. The CDR3 DNA is TGCGCCAGCAGCTTGGGATCAGACAGGTTCACAGATACGCAGTATTTT.

The chain carries TRBV5-1 and TRBJ1-1; tentatively, D is TRBD1 (6 bases). In germline, CDR1 is SGHRS, CDR2 YFSETQ. The V gene lost 1 base and the J gene lost 5 bases, with 15 bases spanning the gap. The CDR3 is 15 residues long. The CDR3 coding sequence is TGCGCCAGCAGCTTGAGGGCAGGGGAGGGAACTGAAGCTTTCTTT. This translates into CASSLRAGEGTEAFF. The full variable domain, in which reference TRBV5-1 and TRBJ1-1 provide the parts outside the CDR3, is KAGVTQTPRYLIKTRGQQVTLSCSPISGHRSVSWYQQTPGQGLQFLFEYFSETQRNKGNFPGRFSGRQFSNSRSEMNVSTLELGDSALYLCASSLRAGEGTEAFFGQGTRLTVV.

There are a few counts of this clone. This chain connects TRBV30 to TRBJ1-1; D uncertain. This CDR3 comprises 13 residues. Per the germline V gene, CDR1 is GTSNPN and CDR2 is SVGIG (reference sequence). V lost 0 bases, J lost 2 bases, and 7 bases lay in between. DNA of the CDR3: TGTGCCTGGAGTGTCCTCAGCAACACTGAAGCTTTCTTT. This translates into CAWSVLSNTEAFF.

The chain employs TRBV2 and TRBJ1-4, with 7 bases that match TRBD1. From germline, CDR1 is SNHLY and CDR2 FYNNEI. Trimming at V came to 4 bases and at J to 4 bases, leaving 3 bases not matched to a gene. The CDR3 length is 14 residues. The CDR3 DNA follows: TGTGCCAGCAGTGGACAGGGAAGTAATGAAAAACTGTTTTTT. This encodes CASSGQGSNEKLFF.

The rearrangement joins TRBV7-2 to TRBJ2-1; the match to TRBD1 covers 7 bases. Trimming took 5 bases from V and 4 from J; bases not matched to a gene: 11. The germline CDR1 and CDR2 sequences are SGHTA and FQGNSA. This CDR3 has 16 amino acids. The chain's CDR3 is CASSPSRQGIYNEQFF. Here the CDR3 DNA reads TGTGCCAGCAGCCCCTCAAGACAGGGAATTTACAATGAGCAGTTCTTC.

The chain employs TRBV9 and TRBJ2-5; TRBD2 agrees at 13 bases. This CDR3 contains 17 residues. The germline V gene has CDR1 SGDLS and CDR2 YYNGEE. V lost 4 bases and J lost 4; bases outside the gene matches: 10. The DNA of the CDR3 is TGTGCCAGCAGCCCAAGCGGACTAGCGGGAGCTGGAGAGACCCAGTACTTC. Translating gives CASSPSGLAGAGETQYF.

This rearrangement joins TRBV11-1 to TRBJ2-7; D may be TRBD1 (6 bases). Germline lookup yields CDR1 SGHAT and CDR2 FQDESV (reference sequence). CDR3 length: 13 amino acids. V shed 1 base and J shed 6 bases, with 10 bases lying between them. CDR3: CASSLGRGTEQYF. The CDR3 DNA follows: TGTGCCAGCAGCTTAGGTAGGGGGACCGAGCAGTACTTC. Using reference TRBV11-1 and TRBJ2-7 for the parts outside the CDR3, the full variable domain is EAEVAQSPRYKITEKSQAVAFWCDPISGHATLYWYRQILGQGPELLVQFQDESVVDDSQLPKDRFSAERLKGVDSTLKIQPAELGDSAMYLCASSLGRGTEQYFGPGTRLTVT.

The V call is TRBV5-6, the J call TRBJ1-2; D is ambiguous. Germline V gives CDR1 SGHDT, CDR2 YYEEEE. The CDR3 has 14 residues. Deletions cut 0 bases from V and 4 bases from J, with 10 bases between. The CDR3 DNA is TGTGCCAGCAGCTTGGAGCTTCAGTTCTATGGCTACACCTTC. It encodes CASSLELQFYGYTF. The full variable domain, with the rest looked up from reference TRBV5-6 and TRBJ1-2, is DAGVTQSPTHLIKTRGQQVTLRCSPKSGHDTVSWYQQALGQGPQFIFQYYEEEERQRGNFPDRFSGHQFPNYSSELNVNALLLGDSALYLCASSLELQFYGYTFGSGTRLTVV.

The chain links TRBV4-2 to TRBJ2-1, with 9 bases aligning to TRBD2. The ends lost 0 bases at V and 0 bases at J; junction bases unmatched: 6. Germline V gives CDR1 LGHNA, CDR2 YNFKEQ. The CDR3 extends over 18 amino acids. The CDR3 loop reads CASSQDPRTSDSYNEQFF. CDR3 nucleotides: TGTGCCAGCAGCCAAGATCCCCGGACTAGCGACTCCTACAATGAGCAGTTCTTC.

V gene TRBV7-9 combines with J gene TRBJ1-4, with 9 bases aligning to TRBD1. From germline, CDR1 is SEHNR and CDR2 FQNEAQ (reference sequence). This CDR3 has 12 amino acids. V was clipped by 10 bases and J by 8 bases; unmatched bases: 5. The CDR3: CAIDRGSEKLFF. Here the CDR3 DNA reads TGTGCCATCGACAGGGGGTCAGAAAAACTGTTTTTT.

Only one count was recorded for this clone. V is TRBV5-1 and J is TRBJ2-7, with 7 bases matching TRBD1. This CDR3 spans 17 amino acids. The J segment lost 3 bases and the V segment lost 0 bases, leaving 12 bases of the junction unmatched. In germline, CDR1 is SGHRS, CDR2 YFSETQ. In DNA, the CDR3 is TGCGCCAGCAGCTTGGGGTCCCGGACAGGTCACGGCTACGAGCAGTACTTC. It specifies CASSLGSRTGHGYEQYF.

The chain couples TRBV5-6 to TRBJ2-7; D call uncertain. Germline loops: CDR1 SGHDT, CDR2 YYEEEE. The CDR3 runs to 12 residues. Between the trimmed V and J ends, which lost 0 bases and 6 bases, there was a span of 7 bases. CDR3 sequence (DNA): TGTGCCAGCAGCTTGGGGGTGGGCGAGCAGTACTTC. Encoded protein: CASSLGVGEQYF.

The chain is built from TRBV27 and TRBJ2-1, with D hard to call. Trimming left V 3 bases short and J 3 bases short, with 15 bases between. This CDR3 comprises 16 residues. CDR1 is MNHEY, CDR2 SMNVEV, per germline (reference sequence). The CDR3 reads CASSFDLAAFYNEQFF. CDR3 nucleotide sequence: TGTGCCAGCAGTTTTGATTTGGCAGCGTTCTACAATGAGCAGTTCTTC.